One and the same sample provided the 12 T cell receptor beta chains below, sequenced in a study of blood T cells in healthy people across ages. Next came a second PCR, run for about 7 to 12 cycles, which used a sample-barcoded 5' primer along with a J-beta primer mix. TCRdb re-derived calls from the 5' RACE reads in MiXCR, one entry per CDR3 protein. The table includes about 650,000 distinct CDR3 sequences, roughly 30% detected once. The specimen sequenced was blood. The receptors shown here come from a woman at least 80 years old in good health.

CDR3 in amino acids: CASSPDRLLYNEQFF. In nucleotides, the CDR3 is TGTGCCAGCAGCCCAGACCGGCTTCTTTACAATGAGCAGTTCTTC. V gene TRBV7-9 combines with J gene TRBJ2-1; no clear D gene. Per germline, CDR1 SEHNR and CDR2 FQNEAQ (reference sequence). There are 15 residues in the CDR3. The germline V and J ends were trimmed by 5 bases and 4 bases, with 15 bases remaining between them.

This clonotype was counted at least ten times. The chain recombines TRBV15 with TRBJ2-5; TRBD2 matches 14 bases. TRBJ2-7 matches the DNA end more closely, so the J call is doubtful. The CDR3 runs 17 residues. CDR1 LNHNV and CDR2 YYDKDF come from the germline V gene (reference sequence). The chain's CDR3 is CATSRAGLAGGVREQYF. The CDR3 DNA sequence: TGTGCCACCAGCAGAGCAGGACTAGCGGGGGGTGTTCGCGAGCAGTACTTC.

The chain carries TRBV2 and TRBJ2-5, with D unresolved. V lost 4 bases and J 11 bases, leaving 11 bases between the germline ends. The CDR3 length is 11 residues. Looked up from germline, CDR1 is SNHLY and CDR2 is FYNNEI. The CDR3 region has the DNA TGTGCCAGCAGTGCGACCCTTGAGCAGTACTTC. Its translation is CASSATLEQYF.

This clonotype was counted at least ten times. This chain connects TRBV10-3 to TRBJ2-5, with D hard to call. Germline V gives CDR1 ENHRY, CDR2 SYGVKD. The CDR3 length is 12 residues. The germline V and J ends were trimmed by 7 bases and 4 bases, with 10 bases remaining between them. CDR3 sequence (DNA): TGTGCCATCAAAGGGTCCGGAGAGACCCAGTACTTC. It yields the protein CAIKGSGETQYF.

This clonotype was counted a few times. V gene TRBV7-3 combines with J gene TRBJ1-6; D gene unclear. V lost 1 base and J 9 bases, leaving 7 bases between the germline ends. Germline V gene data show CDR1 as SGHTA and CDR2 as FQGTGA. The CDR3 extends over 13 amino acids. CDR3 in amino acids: CASSLNSLSPLHF. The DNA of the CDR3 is TGTGCCAGCAGCTTAAATTCACTTTCACCCCTCCACTTT.

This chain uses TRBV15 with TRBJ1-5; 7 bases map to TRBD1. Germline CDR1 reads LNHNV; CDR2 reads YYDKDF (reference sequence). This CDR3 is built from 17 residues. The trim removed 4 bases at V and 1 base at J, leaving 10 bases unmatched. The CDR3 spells CATSTGVRGASNQPQHF. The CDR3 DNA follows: TGTGCCACCAGCACTGGGGTCAGGGGGGCAAGCAATCAGCCCCAGCATTTT.

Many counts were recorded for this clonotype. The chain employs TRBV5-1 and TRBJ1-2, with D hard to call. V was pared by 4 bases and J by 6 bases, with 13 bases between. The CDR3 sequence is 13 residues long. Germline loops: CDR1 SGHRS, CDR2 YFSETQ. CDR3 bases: TGCGCCAGCAGCCCGGACCAAAGTAATGGCTACACCTTC. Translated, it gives CASSPDQSNGYTF.

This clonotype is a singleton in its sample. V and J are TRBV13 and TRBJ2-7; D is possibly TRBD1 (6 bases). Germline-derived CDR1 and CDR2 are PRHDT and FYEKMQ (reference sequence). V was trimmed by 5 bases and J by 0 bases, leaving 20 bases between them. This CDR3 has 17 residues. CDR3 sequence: CASSQGLWTAASYEQYF. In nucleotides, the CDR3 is TGTGCCAGCAGCCAAGGGCTATGGACAGCCGCCTCCTACGAGCAGTACTTC. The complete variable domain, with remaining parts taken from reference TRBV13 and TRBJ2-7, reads AAGVIQSPRHLIKEKRETATLKCYPIPRHDTVYWYQQGPGQDPQFLISFYEKMQSDKGSIPDRFSAQQFSDYHSELNMSSLELGDSALYFCASSQGLWTAASYEQYFGPGTRLTVT.

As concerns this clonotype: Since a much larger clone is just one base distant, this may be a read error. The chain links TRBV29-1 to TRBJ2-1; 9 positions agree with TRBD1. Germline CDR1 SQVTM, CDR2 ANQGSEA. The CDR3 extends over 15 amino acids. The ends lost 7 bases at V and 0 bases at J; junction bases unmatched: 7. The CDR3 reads CSARPGQGSYNEQFF. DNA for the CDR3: TGCAGCGCACGACCGGGACAGGGCTCCTACAATGAGCAGTTCTTC.

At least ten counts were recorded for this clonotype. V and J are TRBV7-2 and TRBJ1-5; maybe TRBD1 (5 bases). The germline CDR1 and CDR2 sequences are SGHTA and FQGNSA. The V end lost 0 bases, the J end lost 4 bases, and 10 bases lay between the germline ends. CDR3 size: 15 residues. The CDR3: CASSLAQGGNQPQHF. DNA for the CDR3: TGTGCCAGCAGCTTAGCCCAGGGCGGGAATCAGCCCCAGCATTTT.

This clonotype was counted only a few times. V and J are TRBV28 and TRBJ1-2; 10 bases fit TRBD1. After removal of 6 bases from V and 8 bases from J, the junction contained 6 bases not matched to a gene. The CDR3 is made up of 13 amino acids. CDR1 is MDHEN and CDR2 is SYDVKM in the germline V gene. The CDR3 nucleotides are TGTGCCAGCAGAACGCGACAGGGGGCGGGCTACACCTTC. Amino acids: CASRTRQGAGYTF.

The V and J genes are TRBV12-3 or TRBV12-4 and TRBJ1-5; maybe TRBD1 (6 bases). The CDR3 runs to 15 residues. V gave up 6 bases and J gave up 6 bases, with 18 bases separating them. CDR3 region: CASSRGATRGQPQHF. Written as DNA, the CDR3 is TGTGCCAGCAGCAGGGGCGCGACCCGTGGTCAGCCCCAGCATTTT.